A single T cell receptor beta chain is shown here with its context. This record comes from a study of blood T cell repertoires in COVID-19. Study at large: T cells, B-cell-depleted T cells, or PBMCs supplied cDNA or gDNA.

The data were produced by immunoSEQ multiplex PCR, yet TCRdb's version contains in-frame clones alone and is incomplete. The sample includes 450,000 or so clones, roughly 90% seen only once; the top ten take roughly 0.87%. Germline CDR1 reads MNHEY; CDR2 reads SVGAGI. The CDR3 has 15 amino acids. V shed 0 bases and J shed 2 bases, with 8 bases lying between them. The TCR comes from a man in his late teens or twenties with COVID-19, enrolled during active disease. Sequenced: peripheral blood. The chain links TRBV6-5 to TRBJ1-3; D is unresolved. This chain's CDR3 is CASSYSRRTGNTIYF. In nucleotides, the CDR3 is TGTGCCAGCAGTTACTCGCGGCGAACTGGAAACACCATATATTTT.